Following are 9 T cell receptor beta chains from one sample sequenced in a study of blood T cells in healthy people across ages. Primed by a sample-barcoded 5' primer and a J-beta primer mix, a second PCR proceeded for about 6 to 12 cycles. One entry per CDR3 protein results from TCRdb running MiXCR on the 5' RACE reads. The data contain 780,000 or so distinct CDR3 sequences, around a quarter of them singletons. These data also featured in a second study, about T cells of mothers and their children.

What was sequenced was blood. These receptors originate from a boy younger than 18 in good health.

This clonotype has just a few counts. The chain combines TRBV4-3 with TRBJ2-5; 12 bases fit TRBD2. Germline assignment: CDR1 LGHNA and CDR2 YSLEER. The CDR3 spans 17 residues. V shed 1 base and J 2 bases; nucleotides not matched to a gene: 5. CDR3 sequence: CASSQGTGTSGQETQYF. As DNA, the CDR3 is TGCGCCAGCAGCCAAGGAACTGGGACTAGCGGGCAAGAGACCCAGTACTTC.

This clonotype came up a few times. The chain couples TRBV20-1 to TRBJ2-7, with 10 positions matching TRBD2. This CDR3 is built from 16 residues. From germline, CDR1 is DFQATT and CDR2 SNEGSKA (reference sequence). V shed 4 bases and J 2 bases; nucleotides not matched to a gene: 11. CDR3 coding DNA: TGCAGTGCTAACGATCTGCTAGCGGGGGTAACCTACGAGCAGTACTTC. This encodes CSANDLLAGVTYEQYF.

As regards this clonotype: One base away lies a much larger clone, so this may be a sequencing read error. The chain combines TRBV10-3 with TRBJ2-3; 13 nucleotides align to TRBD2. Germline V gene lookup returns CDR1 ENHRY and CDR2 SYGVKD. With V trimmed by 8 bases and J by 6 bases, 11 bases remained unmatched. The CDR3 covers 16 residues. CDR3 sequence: CAIGTSGGARRDTQYF. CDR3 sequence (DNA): TGTGCCATCGGTACTAGCGGGGGGGCCCGTCGGGATACGCAGTATTTT.

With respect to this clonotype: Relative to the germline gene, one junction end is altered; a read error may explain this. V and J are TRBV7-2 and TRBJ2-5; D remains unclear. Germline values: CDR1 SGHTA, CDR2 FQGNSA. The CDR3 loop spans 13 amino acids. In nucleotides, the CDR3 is TGTGCCAGCAGCTTCTCAATTCAAGAGGCCCAGTACTTC. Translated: CASSFSIQEAQYF.

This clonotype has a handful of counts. Here the CDR3 DNA reads TGCAGTGCTAGGACCGACAGGGGCTCCGAGACCCAGTACTTC. This sequence encodes CSARTDRGSETQYF. This rearrangement joins TRBV20-1 to TRBJ2-5; 8 bases fit TRBD1. Germline CDR1 is DFQATT and CDR2 is SNEGSKA (reference sequence). The CDR3 runs 14 residues. V dropped 3 bases and J dropped 5; count of bases not matched to a gene: 8.

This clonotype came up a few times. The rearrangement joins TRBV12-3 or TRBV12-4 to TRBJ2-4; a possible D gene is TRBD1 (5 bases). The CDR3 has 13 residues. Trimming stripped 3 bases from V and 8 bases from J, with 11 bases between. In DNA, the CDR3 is TGTGCCAGCAGTTTTAGGGGTCAGGACATTCAGTACTTC. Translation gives CASSFRGQDIQYF.

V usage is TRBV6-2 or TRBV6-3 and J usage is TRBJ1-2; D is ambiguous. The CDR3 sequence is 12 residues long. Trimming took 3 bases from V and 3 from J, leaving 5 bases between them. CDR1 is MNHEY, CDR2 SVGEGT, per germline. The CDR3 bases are TGTGCCAGCAGTTATCCCGACTATGGCTACACCTTC. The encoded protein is CASSYPDYGYTF.

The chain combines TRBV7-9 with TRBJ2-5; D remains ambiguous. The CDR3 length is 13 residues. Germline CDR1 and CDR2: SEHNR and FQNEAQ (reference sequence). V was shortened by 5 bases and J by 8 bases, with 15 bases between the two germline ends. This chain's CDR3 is CASSPARPETQYF. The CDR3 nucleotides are TGTGCCAGCAGCCCCGCCCGTCCTGAAACCCAGTACTTC.

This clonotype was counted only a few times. CDR3: CASSLALGGEAYEQYF. The CDR3 DNA reads TGTGCCAGCAGCTTGGCCCTGGGTGGCGAGGCCTACGAGCAGTACTTC. The rearrangement uses TRBV7-2 and TRBJ2-5; D is unclear. The end of the DNA fits TRBJ2-7 better, so the J call may be wrong. The CDR3 has 16 amino acids. Germline-derived CDR1 and CDR2 are SGHTA and FQGNSA.